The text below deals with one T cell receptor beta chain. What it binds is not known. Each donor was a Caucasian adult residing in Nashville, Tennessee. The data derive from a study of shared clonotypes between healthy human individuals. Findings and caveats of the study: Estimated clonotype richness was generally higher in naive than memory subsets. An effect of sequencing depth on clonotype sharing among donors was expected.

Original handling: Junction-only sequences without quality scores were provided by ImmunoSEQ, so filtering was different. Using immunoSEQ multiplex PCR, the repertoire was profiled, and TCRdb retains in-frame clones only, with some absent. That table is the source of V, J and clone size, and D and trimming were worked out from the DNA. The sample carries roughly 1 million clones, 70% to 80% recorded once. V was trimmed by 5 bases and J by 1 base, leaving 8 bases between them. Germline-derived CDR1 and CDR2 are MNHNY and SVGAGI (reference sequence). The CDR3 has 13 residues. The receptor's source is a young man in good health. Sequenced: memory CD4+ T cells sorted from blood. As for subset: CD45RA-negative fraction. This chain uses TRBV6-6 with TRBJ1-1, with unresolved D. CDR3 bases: TGTGCCAGCAGTCGGGAGGGGAACACTGAAGCTTTCTTT. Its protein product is CASSREGNTEAFF.